The 30 T cell receptor beta chains below come from one sample, sequenced in a study of blood T cell repertoires in COVID-19. Measured with immunoSEQ multiplex PCR; TCRdb has only the in-frame clones, and not every one. Of about 260,000 clones in the sample, about nine tenths were seen once. Sequencing was performed on peripheral blood. These receptors were taken from a woman in her forties with acute or convalescent COVID-19.

This clone occurred a few times. The V call is TRBV27, the J call TRBJ1-2, with no clear D. In germline, CDR1 is MNHEY, CDR2 SMNVEV (reference sequence). With 3 bases removed from V and 4 bases from J, the gap between germline ends came to 18 bases. The CDR3 contains 16 residues. DNA for the CDR3: TGTGCCAGCAGTTTGAGGGCCCAGAAGAAGAGCTATGGCTACACCTTC. As protein: CASSLRAQKKSYGYTF.

About this clone: In the same sample, other DNA sequences code for this CDR3. This rearrangement joins TRBV6-5 to TRBJ1-2, with TRBD1 as a possible D gene (5 bases). There are 14 residues in the CDR3. The V end was cut by 2 bases, the J end by 5 bases, with 12 bases between. The germline gives CDR1 MNHEY, CDR2 SVGAGI. The DNA for the CDR3 is TGTGCCAGCAGTTACGCGGGGAGGGGTTATGGCTACACCTTC. It specifies CASSYAGRGYGYTF.

The chain combines TRBV19 with TRBJ2-2; 8 bases are a match to TRBD2. The V gene end was trimmed by 3 bases and the J gene end by 6 bases; junction bases not matched to a gene: 9. The CDR3 totals 16 residues. Germline CDR1 reads LNHDA; CDR2 reads SQIVND (reference sequence). CDR3 region: CASSIYLAGSPGELFF. The DNA for the CDR3 is TGTGCCAGTAGTATCTACCTAGCGGGCTCTCCCGGGGAGCTGTTTTTT.

The V call is TRBV2, the J call TRBJ2-2; the D gene is possibly TRBD2 (5 bases). Trimming cost V 3 bases and J 4 bases, with 6 bases left between them. In germline, CDR1 is SNHLY, CDR2 FYNNEI. CDR3 length: 13 residues. As DNA, the CDR3 is TGTGCCAGCAGTGACCGGGGCACCGGGGAGCTGTTTTTT. Translating it yields CASSDRGTGELFF.

The chain links TRBV30 to TRBJ1-1; no reliable D call. The CDR3 runs to 13 residues. The germline gives CDR1 GTSNPN, CDR2 SVGIG (reference sequence). Trimming took off 5 bases at V and 5 bases at J, with 15 bases between the two ends. The CDR3 spells CAWERAGGTEAFF. CDR3 in DNA: TGTGCCTGGGAGCGGGCAGGAGGTACTGAAGCTTTCTTT.

A single count supports this clone. The chain combines TRBV4-1 with TRBJ1-2; TRBD1 agrees at 9 bases. This CDR3 contains 15 residues. Germline CDR1 is MGHRA and CDR2 is YSYEKL. The J segment lost 4 bases and the V segment lost 3 bases, leaving 6 bases of the junction unmatched. The CDR3 sequence: CASSHDRDRAYGYTF. DNA of the CDR3: TGCGCCAGCAGCCATGACCGGGACAGGGCCTATGGCTACACCTTC.

V gene TRBV7-8 combines with J gene TRBJ1-1, with a weak D call TRBD1 (5 bases). V gave up 6 bases and J gave up 1 base, with 15 bases separating them. Germline loops: CDR1 SGHVS, CDR2 FQNEAQ. The CDR3 has 15 amino acids. The CDR3 is CASRPAGRGNTEAFF. The CDR3 DNA sequence: TGTGCCAGCAGGCCCGCGGGGCGGGGGAACACTGAAGCTTTCTTT. Full variable domain (outside the CDR3, taken from reference TRBV7-8 and TRBJ1-1): GAGVSQSPRYKVAKRGQDVALRCDPISGHVSLFWYQQALGQGPEFLTYFQNEAQLDKSGLPSDRFFAERPEGSVSTLKIQRTQQEDSAVYLCASRPAGRGNTEAFFGQGTRLTVV.

This rearrangement joins TRBV18 to TRBJ2-1; TRBD2 agrees at 10 bases. The germline V gene encodes CDR1 KGHSH and CDR2 LQKENI. The CDR3 runs 15 residues. Trimming at V came to 5 bases and at J to 4 bases, leaving 5 bases not matched to a gene. The CDR3 DNA reads TGTGCCAGCTCATCTAGCGGGGGCTCTTACAATGAGCAGTTCTTC. It specifies CASSSSGGSYNEQFF.

The chain uses TRBV27 and TRBJ2-7, with TRBD1 matching over 8 bases. CDR3 length: 15 residues. V lost 5 bases, J lost 1 base, and 7 bases stayed unmatched. Germline lookup yields CDR1 MNHEY and CDR2 SMNVEV (reference sequence). The CDR3 protein is CASSPGQGASYEQYV. As DNA, the CDR3 is TGTGCCAGCAGTCCCGGACAGGGTGCATCCTACGAGCAGTACGTC.

V is TRBV5-6 and J is TRBJ1-5, with D possibly being TRBD1 (5 bases). Trimming shortened V by 1 base and J by 5 bases, and 22 bases separated the two germline ends. This CDR3 region has 18 residues. CDR1 and CDR2 from the germline V gene are SGHDT and YYEEEE. CDR3 in amino acids: CASSLSRRGERRDQPQHF. The CDR3 nucleotides are TGTGCCAGCAGCTTGAGTAGGAGGGGAGAAAGGAGGGATCAGCCCCAGCATTTT.

The chain joins TRBV5-1 to TRBJ2-2, with a possible D match to TRBD2 (5 bases). Per germline, CDR1 SGHRS and CDR2 YFSETQ. The CDR3 spans 15 residues. With 2 bases removed from V and 2 bases from J, the gap between germline ends came to 10 bases. The CDR3 DNA is TGCGCCAGCAGCTTAGCGGTCGTTAACACCGGGGAGCTGTTTTTT. It specifies CASSLAVVNTGELFF.

The chain uses TRBV5-8 and TRBJ2-7, with a possible D match to TRBD1 (8 bases). V was trimmed by 1 base and J by 5 bases, leaving 10 bases between them. CDR1 and CDR2 (germline): SGHTS, YDEGEE. This CDR3 is 13 amino acids long. DNA for the CDR3: TGTGCCAGCAGCTTGACAGGGGGGGACGAGCAGTACGTC. Its translation is CASSLTGGDEQYV.

V gene TRBV5-1 combines with J gene TRBJ1-3; D gene unclear. CDR3 length: 17 residues. V was shortened by 2 bases and J by 0 bases, with 15 bases between the two germline ends. Germline values: CDR1 SGHRS, CDR2 YFSETQ. The CDR3: CASSFGNSKLSGNTIYF. CDR3 coding DNA: TGCGCCAGCAGCTTCGGCAACAGTAAGCTCTCTGGAAACACCATATATTTT. The full variable domain, rest sourced from reference TRBV5-1 and TRBJ1-3, is KAGVTQTPRYLIKTRGQQVTLSCSPISGHRSVSWYQQTPGQGLQFLFEYFSETQRNKGNFPGRFSGRQFSNSRSEMNVSTLELGDSALYLCASSFGNSKLSGNTIYFGEGSWLTVV.

For the CDR3, the DNA is TGTGCCAGCAGCCTAACGACATATCCAGACGCTGAAGCTTTCTTT. It translates to CASSLTTYPDAEAFF. The chain couples TRBV9 to TRBJ1-1; D not resolved. This CDR3 region has 15 residues. Deletions cut 4 bases from V and 6 bases from J, with 19 bases between. The germline CDR1 and CDR2 sequences are SGDLS and YYNGEE.

CDR3 protein: CASSPGTGGLGSPLHF. For the CDR3, the DNA is TGCGCCAGCAGCCCGGGGACAGGGGGTTTGGGTTCACCCCTCCACTTT. V usage is TRBV5-1 and J usage is TRBJ1-6; 11 nucleotides align to TRBD1. CDR3 size: 16 residues. V gave up 4 bases and J gave up 9 bases; unmatched junction bases: 9. In germline, CDR1 is SGHRS, CDR2 YFSETQ.

The V and J genes are TRBV3-1 (or the pseudogene TRBV3-2) and TRBJ1-2; 9 bases are shared with TRBD1. V trimming: 4 bases; J trimming: 4 bases; junction bases outside the gene matches: 10. This CDR3 has 16 residues. The V gene's germline CDR1 is LGHDT and CDR2 YNNKEL (reference sequence). DNA for the CDR3: TGTGCCAGCAGCCCCCTAGACCGGGACAGGGTCTATGGCTACACCTTC. This sequence encodes CASSPLDRDRVYGYTF.

CDR3 coding DNA: TGCGCCAGCAGCTACTCGATGGGAGGGGAAAAACTGTTTTTT. This codes for CASSYSMGGEKLFF. The chain joins TRBV5-1 to TRBJ1-4; D unresolved. The CDR3 contains 14 residues. Between the trimmed V and J ends, which lost 3 bases and 8 bases, there was a span of 14 bases. CDR1 and CDR2 from the germline V gene are SGHRS and YFSETQ.

V usage is TRBV21-1 and J usage is TRBJ2-7; no DNA check was done on the table's D call, TRBD2. TRBV21-1 is a known pseudogene. The CDR3 sequence is 15 residues long. The CDR3 region has the DNA TGTGCCAGCAGCACCACTAGCGGGGGGGCCTACGAGCAGTACGTC. This encodes CASSTTSGGAYEQYV.

CDR3 DNA: TGTGCCAGCAGCTTAGAATTTTCTGGGACAGGGGGCTTAGAGACCCAGTACTTC. Protein sequence: CASSLEFSGTGGLETQYF. V usage is TRBV11-2 and J usage is TRBJ2-5; 12 bases fit TRBD1. Germline V gene data show CDR1 as SGHAT and CDR2 as FQNNGV. This CDR3 is built from 18 residues. Losses at the gene ends were 0 bases for V and 4 bases for J; bases not matched to a gene: 9.

V gene TRBV10-3 combines with J gene TRBJ1-1; D unclear. This CDR3 is built from 12 residues. V was trimmed by 0 bases and J by 11 bases, leaving 10 bases between them. Germline CDR1 ENHRY, CDR2 SYGVKD. The CDR3 sequence is CAISESEGVAFF. The DNA of the CDR3 is TGTGCCATCAGTGAGTCAGAAGGAGTCGCTTTCTTT.

The V gene is TRBV2, the J gene TRBJ1-5; D is unresolved. Germline CDR1 is SNHLY and CDR2 is FYNNEI. V lost 4 bases and J 11 bases, leaving 18 bases between the germline ends. The CDR3 runs 14 residues. Here the CDR3 DNA reads TGTGCCAGCAGTGGGCCGTCGGGGATCCTGACCCAGCATTTT. Residues: CASSGPSGILTQHF.

The chain has TRBV27 and TRBJ1-2; D may be TRBD1 (5 bases). This CDR3 spans 14 amino acids. V was trimmed by 8 bases and J by 4 bases, leaving 17 bases between them. CDR1 and CDR2 from the germline V gene are MNHEY and SMNVEV (reference sequence). This CDR3 reads CASGADQTVYGYTF. Here the CDR3 DNA reads TGTGCCAGCGGGGCGGACCAGACAGTCTATGGCTACACCTTC.

In this sample, this clone turned up once. V gene TRBV5-5 combines with J gene TRBJ1-6; 8 positions agree with TRBD1. With V trimmed by 4 bases and J by 7 bases, 4 bases remained unmatched. This CDR3 comprises 14 residues. Germline V gene data show CDR1 as SGHKS and CDR2 as YYEKEE (reference sequence). Written as DNA, the CDR3 is TGTGCCAGCAGCATCGGACAGGGAAATTCACCCCTCCACTTT. It encodes CASSIGQGNSPLHF.

V gene TRBV13 combines with J gene TRBJ2-1; weak D call: TRBD1 (6 bases). The germline V gene has CDR1 PRHDT and CDR2 FYEKMQ (reference sequence). The CDR3 sequence is 19 residues long. Deletions cut 4 bases from V and 4 bases from J, with 26 bases between. The DNA for the CDR3 is TGTGCCAGCAGCTCCAAAAATCCAAATGTCGGGACACCTTACAATGAGCAGTTCTTC. Translated, it gives CASSSKNPNVGTPYNEQFF.

The genes are TRBV3-1 (or the pseudogene TRBV3-2) and TRBJ1-2; 8 nucleotides align to TRBD1. Germline V gene data show CDR1 as LGHDT and CDR2 as YNNKEL (reference sequence). V gave up 1 base and J gave up 5 bases; unmatched junction bases: 6. CDR3 length: 15 amino acids. The CDR3 DNA sequence: TGTGCCAGCAGCCAAGCTGAACAGGGGGGGTATGGCTACACCTTC. This translates into CASSQAEQGGYGYTF.

This clone was found a few times. The genes are TRBV7-9 and TRBJ1-1; D might be TRBD1 (6 bases). This CDR3 is 14 amino acids long. Germline CDR1 is SEHNR and CDR2 is FQNEAQ (reference sequence). Trimming pared 7 bases from V and 3 bases from J, leaving 15 bases between. The CDR3 is CASISLGAHTEAFF. DNA for the CDR3: TGTGCCAGCATCTCGCTGGGGGCTCACACTGAAGCTTTCTTT.

This clone was detected only a few times. The rearrangement joins TRBV9 to TRBJ1-6; unclear D gene. Germline lookup yields CDR1 SGDLS and CDR2 YYNGEE. This CDR3 has 12 residues. Trimming took 0 bases from V and 13 from J, leaving 8 bases between them. Here the CDR3 reads CASSVATGPLHF. The CDR3 bases are TGTGCCAGCAGCGTAGCAACGGGGCCCCTCCACTTT. The entire variable domain, with the rest obtained from reference TRBV9 and TRBJ1-6, is as follows: DSGVTQTPKHLITATGQRVTLRCSPRSGDLSVYWYQQSLDQGLQFLIQYYNGEERAKGNILERFSAQQFPDLHSELNLSSLELGDSALYFCASSVATGPLHFGNGTRLTVT.

The rearrangement joins TRBV7-8 to TRBJ2-7, with 8 bases aligning to TRBD2. The CDR3 spans 15 residues. CDR1 and CDR2 from the germline V gene are SGHVS and FQNEAQ. The V gene end was trimmed by 7 bases and the J gene end by 6 bases; junction bases not matched to a gene: 14. The CDR3 protein is CASTNDFSGVVEQYV. The CDR3 coding sequence is TGTGCCAGCACCAACGATTTTAGCGGGGTCGTCGAGCAGTACGTC.

The genes are TRBV6-6 and TRBJ1-6; weak D call: TRBD1 (6 bases). The CDR3 extends over 22 amino acids. Germline CDR1 MNHNY, CDR2 SVGAGI (reference sequence). The V end was cut by 5 bases, the J end by 8 bases, with 37 bases between. The CDR3 protein is CASSLTTASSTHLDSRDSPLHF. The CDR3 region has the DNA TGTGCCAGCAGTCTCACCACTGCCTCCTCAACCCACCTGGACAGCCGGGATTCACCCCTCCACTTT.

The chain is built from TRBV5-1 and TRBJ1-1; TRBD1 matches at 9 bases. CDR3 length equals 18 residues. Germline CDR1 SGHRS, CDR2 YFSETQ. V trimming: 1 base; J trimming: 1 base; junction bases outside the gene matches: 11. CDR3: CASSLWWSRDRENTEAFF. The CDR3 coding sequence is TGCGCCAGCAGCTTGTGGTGGTCTCGGGACAGGGAGAACACTGAAGCTTTCTTT.